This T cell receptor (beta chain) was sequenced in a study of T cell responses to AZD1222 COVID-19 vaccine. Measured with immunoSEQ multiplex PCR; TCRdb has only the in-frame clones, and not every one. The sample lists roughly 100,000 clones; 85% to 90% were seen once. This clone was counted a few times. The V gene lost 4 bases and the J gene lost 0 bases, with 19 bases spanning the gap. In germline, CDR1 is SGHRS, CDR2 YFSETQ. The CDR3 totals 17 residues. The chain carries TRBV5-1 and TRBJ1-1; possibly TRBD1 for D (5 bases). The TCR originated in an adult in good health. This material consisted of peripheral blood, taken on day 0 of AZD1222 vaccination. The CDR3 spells CASSPSEGRRLNTEAFF. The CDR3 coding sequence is TGCGCCAGCAGCCCCTCGGAGGGGCGAAGGCTGAACACTGAAGCTTTCTTT.